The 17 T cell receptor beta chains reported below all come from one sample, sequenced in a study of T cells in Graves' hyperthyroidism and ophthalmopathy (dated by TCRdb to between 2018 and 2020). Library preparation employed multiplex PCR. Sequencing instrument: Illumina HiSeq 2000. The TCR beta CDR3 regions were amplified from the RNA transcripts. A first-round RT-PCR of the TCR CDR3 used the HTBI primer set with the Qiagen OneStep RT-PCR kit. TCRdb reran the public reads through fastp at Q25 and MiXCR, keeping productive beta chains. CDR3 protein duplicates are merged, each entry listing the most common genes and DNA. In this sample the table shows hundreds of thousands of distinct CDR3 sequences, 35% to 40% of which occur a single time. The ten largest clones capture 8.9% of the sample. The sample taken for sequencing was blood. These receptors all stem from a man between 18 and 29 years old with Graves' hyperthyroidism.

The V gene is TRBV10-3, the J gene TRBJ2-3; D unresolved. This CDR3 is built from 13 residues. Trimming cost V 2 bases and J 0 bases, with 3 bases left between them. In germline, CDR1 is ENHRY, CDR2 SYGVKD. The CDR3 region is CAISELSTDTQYF. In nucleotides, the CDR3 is TGTGCCATCAGTGAGCTTAGCACAGATACGCAGTATTTT.

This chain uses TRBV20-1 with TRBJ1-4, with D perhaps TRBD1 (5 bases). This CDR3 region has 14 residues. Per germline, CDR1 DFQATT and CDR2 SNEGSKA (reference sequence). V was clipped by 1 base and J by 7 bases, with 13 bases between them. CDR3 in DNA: TGCAGTGCTAGAGGGGCGGGACGGACTGAAAAACTGTTTTTT. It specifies CSARGAGRTEKLFF.

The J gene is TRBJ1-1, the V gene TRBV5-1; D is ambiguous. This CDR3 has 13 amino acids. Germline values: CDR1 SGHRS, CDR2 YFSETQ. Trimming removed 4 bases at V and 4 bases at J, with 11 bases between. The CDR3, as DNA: TGCGCCAGCAGCCAAGGAGTGGTCACTGAAGCTTTCTTT. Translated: CASSQGVVTEAFF.

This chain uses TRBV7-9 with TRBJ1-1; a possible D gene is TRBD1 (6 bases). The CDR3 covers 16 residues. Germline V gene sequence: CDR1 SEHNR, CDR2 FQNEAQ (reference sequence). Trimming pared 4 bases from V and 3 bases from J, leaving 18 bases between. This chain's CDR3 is CASSSQGRRVDTEAFF. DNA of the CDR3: TGTGCCAGCAGCTCACAGGGTCGGAGGGTAGACACTGAAGCTTTCTTT. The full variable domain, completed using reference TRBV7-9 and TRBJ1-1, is DTGVSQNPRHKITKRGQNVTFRCDPISEHNRLYWYRQTLGQGPEFLTYFQNEAQLEKSRLLSDRFSAERPKGSFSTLEIQRTEQGDSAMYLCASSSQGRRVDTEAFFGQGTRLTVV.

CDR3 in DNA: TGTGCCAGCAGCTTAGCACGTCTAGCGGGGGGGCCGAGGGAGCAGTACTTC. Its protein product is CASSLARLAGGPREQYF. V is TRBV7-2 and J is TRBJ2-7; 12 nucleotides match TRBD2. Trimming removed 0 bases from V and 7 bases from J; junction bases left unmatched: 10. The CDR3 is made up of 17 amino acids. The germline CDR1 and CDR2 sequences are SGHTA and FQGNSA.

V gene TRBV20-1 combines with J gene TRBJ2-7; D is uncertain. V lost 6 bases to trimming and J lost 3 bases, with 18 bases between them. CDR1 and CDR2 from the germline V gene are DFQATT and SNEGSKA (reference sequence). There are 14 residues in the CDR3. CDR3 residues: CSAPGIAVDYEQYF. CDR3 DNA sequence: TGCAGTGCCCCAGGCATTGCGGTAGACTACGAGCAGTACTTC.

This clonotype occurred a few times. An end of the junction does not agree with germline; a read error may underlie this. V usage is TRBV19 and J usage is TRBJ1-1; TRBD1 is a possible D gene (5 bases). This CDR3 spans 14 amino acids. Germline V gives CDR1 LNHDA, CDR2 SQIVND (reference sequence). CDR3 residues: CASSTPEGRTEAFF. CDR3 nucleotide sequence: TGTGCCAGTAGCACCCCGGAGGGGAGGACTGAAGCCTTCTTT.

The CDR3 reads CSARDPPGMAAYNYGYTF. The CDR3, as DNA: TGCAGTGCTAGAGATCCCCCCGGAATGGCTGCGTATAACTATGGCTACACCTTC. The gene calls are TRBV20-1 and TRBJ1-2; D gene unclear. V dropped 0 bases and J dropped 1 base, with 21 bases sitting between them. The CDR3 sequence is 18 residues long. Per germline, CDR1 DFQATT and CDR2 SNEGSKA (reference sequence).

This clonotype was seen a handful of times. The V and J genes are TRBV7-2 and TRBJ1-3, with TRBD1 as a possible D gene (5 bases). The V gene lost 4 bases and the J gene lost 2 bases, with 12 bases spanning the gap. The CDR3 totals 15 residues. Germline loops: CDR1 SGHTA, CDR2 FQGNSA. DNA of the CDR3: TGTGCCAGCAGCTCCCAAACAGGACCTGGAAACACCATATATTTT. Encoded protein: CASSSQTGPGNTIYF.

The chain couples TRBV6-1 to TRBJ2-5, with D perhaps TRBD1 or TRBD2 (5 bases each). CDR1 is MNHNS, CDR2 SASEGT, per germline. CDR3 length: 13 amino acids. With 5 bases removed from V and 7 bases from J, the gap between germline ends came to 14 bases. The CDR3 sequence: CASSFSGGGTQYF. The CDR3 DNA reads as TGTGCCAGCAGTTTCTCAGGTGGGGGGACCCAGTACTTC.

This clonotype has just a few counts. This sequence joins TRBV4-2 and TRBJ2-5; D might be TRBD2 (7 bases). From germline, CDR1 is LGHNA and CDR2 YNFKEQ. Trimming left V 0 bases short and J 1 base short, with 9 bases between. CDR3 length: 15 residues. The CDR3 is CASSQEGGLQETQYF. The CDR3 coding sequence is TGTGCCAGCAGCCAAGAGGGGGGGCTCCAAGAGACCCAGTACTTC.

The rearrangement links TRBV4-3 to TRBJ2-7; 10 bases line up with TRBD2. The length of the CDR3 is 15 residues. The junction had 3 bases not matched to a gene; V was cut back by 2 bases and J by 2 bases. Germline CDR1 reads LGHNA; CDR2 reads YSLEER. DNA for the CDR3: TGCGCCAGCAGCCAACCTACTAGCGGGGCCTACGAGCAGTACTTC. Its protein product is CASSQPTSGAYEQYF.

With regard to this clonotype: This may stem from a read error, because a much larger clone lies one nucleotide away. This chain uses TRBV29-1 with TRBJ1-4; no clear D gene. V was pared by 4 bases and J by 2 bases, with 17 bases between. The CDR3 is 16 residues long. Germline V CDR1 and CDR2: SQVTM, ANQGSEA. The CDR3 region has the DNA TGCAGCGTTGTTAGATTTGGAGGGAGGACTAATGAAAAACTGTTTTTT. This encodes CSVVRFGGRTNEKLFF. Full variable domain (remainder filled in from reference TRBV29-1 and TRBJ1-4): SAVISQKPSRDICQRGTSLTIQCQVDSQVTMMFWYRQQPGQSLTLIATANQGSEATYESGFVIDKFPISRPNLTFSTLTVSNMSPEDSSIYLCSVVRFGGRTNEKLFFGSGTQLSVL.

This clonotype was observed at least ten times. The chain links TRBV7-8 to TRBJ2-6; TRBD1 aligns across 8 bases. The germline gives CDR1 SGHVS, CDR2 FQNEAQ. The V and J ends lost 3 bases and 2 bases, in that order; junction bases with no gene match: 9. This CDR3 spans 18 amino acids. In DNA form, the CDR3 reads TGTGCCAGCAGCTTCGTGCCAGGGGGCGGCGCTGGGGCCAACGTCCTGACTTTC. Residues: CASSFVPGGGAGANVLTF.

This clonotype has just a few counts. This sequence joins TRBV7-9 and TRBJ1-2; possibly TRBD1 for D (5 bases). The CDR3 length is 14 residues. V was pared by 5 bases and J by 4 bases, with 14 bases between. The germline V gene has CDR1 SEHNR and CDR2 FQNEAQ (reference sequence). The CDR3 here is CASSPGGPAYGYTF. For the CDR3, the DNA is TGTGCCAGCAGCCCCGGGGGTCCAGCCTATGGCTACACCTTC.

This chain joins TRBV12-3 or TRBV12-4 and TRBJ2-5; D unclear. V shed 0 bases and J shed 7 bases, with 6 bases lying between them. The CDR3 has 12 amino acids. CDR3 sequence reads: CASSLAKGTQYF. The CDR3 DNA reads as TGTGCCAGCAGTTTAGCGAAGGGGACCCAGTACTTC.

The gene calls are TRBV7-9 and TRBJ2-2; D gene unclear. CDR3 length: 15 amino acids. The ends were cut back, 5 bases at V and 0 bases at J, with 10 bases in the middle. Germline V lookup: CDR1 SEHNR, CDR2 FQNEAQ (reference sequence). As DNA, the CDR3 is TGTGCCAGCAGCCCTCGGACCCCGAACACCGGGGAGCTGTTTTTT. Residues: CASSPRTPNTGELFF.